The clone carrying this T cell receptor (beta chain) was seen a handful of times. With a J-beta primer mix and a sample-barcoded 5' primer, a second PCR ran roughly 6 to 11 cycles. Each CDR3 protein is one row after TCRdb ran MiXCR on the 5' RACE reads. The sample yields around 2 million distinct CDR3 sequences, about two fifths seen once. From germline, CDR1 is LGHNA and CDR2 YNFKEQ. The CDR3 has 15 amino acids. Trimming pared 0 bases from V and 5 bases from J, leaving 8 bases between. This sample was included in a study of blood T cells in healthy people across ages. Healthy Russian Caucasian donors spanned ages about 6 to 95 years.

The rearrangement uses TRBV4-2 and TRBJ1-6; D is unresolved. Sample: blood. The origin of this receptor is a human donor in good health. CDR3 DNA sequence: TGTGCCAGCAGCCAAGACCGGAATGATAATTCACCCCTCCACTTT. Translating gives CASSQDRNDNSPLHF.